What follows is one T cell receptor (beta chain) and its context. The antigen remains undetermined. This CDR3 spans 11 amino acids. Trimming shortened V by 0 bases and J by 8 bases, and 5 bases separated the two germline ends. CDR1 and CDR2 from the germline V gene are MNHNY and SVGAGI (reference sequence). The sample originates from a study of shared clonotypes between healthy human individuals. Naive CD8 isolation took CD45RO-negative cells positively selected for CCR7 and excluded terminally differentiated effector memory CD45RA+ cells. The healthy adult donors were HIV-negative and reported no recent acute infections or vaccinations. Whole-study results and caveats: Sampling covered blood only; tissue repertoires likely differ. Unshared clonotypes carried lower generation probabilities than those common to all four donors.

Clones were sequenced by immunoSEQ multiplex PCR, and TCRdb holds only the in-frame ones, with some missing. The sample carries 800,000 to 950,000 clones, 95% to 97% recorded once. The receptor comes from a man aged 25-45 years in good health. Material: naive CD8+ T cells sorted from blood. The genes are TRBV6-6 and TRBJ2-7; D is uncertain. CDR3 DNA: TGTGCCAGCAGTTACTCTGCCCAGCAGTACTTC. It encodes CASSYSAQQYF.